This T cell receptor beta chain stems from a study of control samples from healthy donors and cancer patients. Repertoires were generated with immunoSEQ multiplex PCR, while TCRdb's copy carries only in-frame clones and drops some. The sample includes 15,000 to 20,000 clones, roughly 89% of them seen just once. This CDR3 contains 16 residues. V was clipped by 0 bases and J by 2 bases, with 14 bases between them. The germline gives CDR1 MGHRA, CDR2 YSYEKL. The gene calls are TRBV4-1 and TRBJ2-7; D might be TRBD2 (6 bases). Sequencing was carried out using PBMCs. This receptor was taken from a man aged 55 to 70 with head and neck cancer. CDR3 amino acids: CASSQEGGGVAYEQYF. The CDR3 DNA sequence: TGCGCCAGCAGCCAAGAAGGCGGAGGGGTGGCCTACGAGCAGTACTTC.